The present TCR beta chain was sequenced within a study of T cell repertoires in cytomegalovirus infection. TCRdb reprocessed the reads via MiXCR and lists one record per CDR3 protein. The data hold roughly 630,000 distinct CDR3 sequences, with 20% to 25% observed a single time. This CDR3 has 15 amino acids. Trimming left V 4 bases short and J 0 bases short, with 13 bases between. The germline gives CDR1 SQVTM, CDR2 ANQGSEA. This clonotype originated in a human donor in good health (CMV status not recorded). Some clones in this sample may be carry-over from other donors' samples. Material for sequencing was CD8+ T cells from PBMCs. The chain uses TRBV29-1 and TRBJ1-3; perhaps TRBD1 as D (6 bases). The CDR3 coding sequence is TGCAGCGTTGGACCAACAGGGTCCTCTGGAAACACCATATATTTT. This sequence encodes CSVGPTGSSGNTIYF.